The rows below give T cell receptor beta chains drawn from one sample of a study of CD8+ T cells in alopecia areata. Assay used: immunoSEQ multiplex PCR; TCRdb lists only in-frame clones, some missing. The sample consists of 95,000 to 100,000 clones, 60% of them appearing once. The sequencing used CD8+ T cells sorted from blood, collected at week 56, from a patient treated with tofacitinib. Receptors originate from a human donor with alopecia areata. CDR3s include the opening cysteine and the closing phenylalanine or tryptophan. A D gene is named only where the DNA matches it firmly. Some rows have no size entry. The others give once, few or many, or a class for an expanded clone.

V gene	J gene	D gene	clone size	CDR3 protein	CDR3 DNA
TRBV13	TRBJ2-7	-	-	CASSTTGPYEQYF	TGTGCCAGCAGCACGACAGGACCCTACGAGCAGTACTTC
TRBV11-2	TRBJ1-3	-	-	CASTLSGNTIYF	TGTGCCAGCACCTTGTCGGGAAACACCATATATTTT
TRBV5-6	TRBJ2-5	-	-	CASSPWLVGARETQYF	TGTGCCAGCAGCCCCTGGCTGGTGGGGGCGAGAGAGACCCAGTACTTC
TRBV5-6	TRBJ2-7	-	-	CASSLVQGSYEQYF	TGTGCCAGCAGCTTGGTTCAGGGTTCCTACGAGCAGTACTTC
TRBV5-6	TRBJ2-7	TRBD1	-	CASSYRDSSAPYEQYF	TGTGCCAGCAGCTACCGGGACAGCTCAGCCCCCTACGAGCAGTACTTC
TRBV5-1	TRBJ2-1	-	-	CASSPRSRDNEQFF	TGCGCCAGCAGCCCCCGTTCGAGGGACAATGAGCAGTTCTTC
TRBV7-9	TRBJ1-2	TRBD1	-	CASSLRDSTSYGYTF	TGTGCCAGCAGCCTCCGGGACAGCACTTCCTATGGCTACACCTTC
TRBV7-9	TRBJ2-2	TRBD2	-	CASSLMGGTNTGELFF	TGTGCCAGCAGCTTAATGGGGGGGACGAACACCGGGGAGCTGTTTTTT
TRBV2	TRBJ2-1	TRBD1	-	CARKGRGPFSEQFF	TGTGCCAGGAAAGGCAGGGGGCCGTTTTCTGAGCAGTTCTTC
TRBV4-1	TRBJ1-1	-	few	CASSQDSLTVEAFF	TGCGCCAGCAGCCAAGATAGTTTAACAGTTGAAGCTTTCTTT
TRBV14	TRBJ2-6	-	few	CASSHYPGANVLTF	TGTGCCAGCAGCCACTACCCTGGGGCCAACGTCCTGACTTTC
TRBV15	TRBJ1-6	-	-	CATSSSRTSASSPLHF	TGTGCCACCAGCAGTTCACGGACATCCGCGTCGTCACCCCTCCACTTT
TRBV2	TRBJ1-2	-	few	CASSDYEPINYGYTF	TGTGCCAGCAGTGACTACGAACCGATCAACTATGGCTACACCTTC
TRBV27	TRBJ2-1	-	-	CASTSHLTYNEQFF	TGTGCCAGCACGTCTCATCTTACCTACAATGAGCAGTTCTTC
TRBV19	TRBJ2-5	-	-	CATTGPAQETQYF	TGTGCCACCACGGGACCGGCGCAAGAGACCCAGTACTTC
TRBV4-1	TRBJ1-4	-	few	CASSGPEKLFF	TGCGCCAGCAGCGGGCCGGAAAAACTGTTTTTT
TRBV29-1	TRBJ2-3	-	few	CSAPGLGGPTDTQYF	TGCAGCGCCCCCGGACTAGGGGGCCCCACAGATACGCAGTATTTT
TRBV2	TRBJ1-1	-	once	CASSVKGNTEAFF	TGTGCCAGCAGTGTTAAGGGAAACACTGAAGCTTTCTTT
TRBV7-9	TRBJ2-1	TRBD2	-	CASSLRGLAGPLYEQFF	TGTGCCAGCAGCTTAAGGGGACTAGCGGGGCCTCTATATGAGCAGTTCTTC
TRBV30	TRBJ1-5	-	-	CTWSALAYSNQPQHF	TGTACCTGGAGTGCCCTGGCCTATAGCAATCAGCCCCAGCATTTT
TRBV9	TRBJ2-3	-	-	CASSASGDTQYF	TGTGCCAGCAGCGCCTCCGGAGATACGCAGTATTTT
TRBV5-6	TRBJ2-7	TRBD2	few	CASTLAGTGEEQYF	TGTGCCAGCACCCTAGCGGGGACTGGGGAGGAGCAGTACTTC
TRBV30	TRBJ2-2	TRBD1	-	CAWDRAGELFF	TGTGCCTGGGACAGGGCCGGGGAGCTGTTTTTT
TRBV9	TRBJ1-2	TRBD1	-	CASSVKQGSGYTF	TGTGCCAGCAGCGTAAAACAGGGGAGCGGCTACACCTTC
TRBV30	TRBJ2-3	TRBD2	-	CAWSGLAGGQTGQYF	TGTGCCTGGAGTGGACTAGCGGGGGGCCAGACAGGGCAGTATTTT
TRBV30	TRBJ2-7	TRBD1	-	CAWSPGTGGFRGYEQYF	TGTGCCTGGAGTCCCGGGACAGGGGGCTTCCGCGGCTACGAGCAGTACTTC
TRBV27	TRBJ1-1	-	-	CASKEFMNTEAFF	TGTGCCAGCAAGGAGTTCATGAACACTGAAGCTTTCTTT
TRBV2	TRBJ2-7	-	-	CASSEAGKGTYEQYF	TGTGCCAGCAGTGAAGCGGGAAAGGGCACCTACGAGCAGTACTTC
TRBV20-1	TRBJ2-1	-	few	CSASFRNEQFF	TGCAGTGCTAGTTTCAGGAATGAGCAGTTCTTC
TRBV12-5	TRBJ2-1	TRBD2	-	CASGLGWEGEQFF	TGTGCTAGTGGTTTGGGGTGGGAGGGTGAGCAGTTCTTC
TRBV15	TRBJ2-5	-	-	CATSNRAETQYF	TGTGCCACCAGCAACAGGGCGGAGACCCAGTACTTC
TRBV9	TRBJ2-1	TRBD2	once	CASSVAGGGANEQFF	TGTGCCAGCAGCGTAGCTGGCGGGGGGGCTAATGAGCAGTTCTTC
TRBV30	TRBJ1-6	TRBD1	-	CAWSRDSASPPLHF	TGTGCCTGGAGCCGGGACAGTGCTAGCCCACCCCTCCACTTT
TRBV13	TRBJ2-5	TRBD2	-	CASSLREQYQETQYF	TGTGCCAGCAGCTTGCGGGAGCAGTATCAAGAGACCCAGTACTTC